This T cell receptor (beta chain) was recovered during a study of early T cells in non-severe SARS-CoV-2 infection (dated by TCRdb to about 2021). Concerning the study at large: Because TCR sequencing relied on bulk RNA taken from unsorted whole blood, pairing of alpha and beta chains was not possible.

What the work shows at the level of the full study, not this receptor alone: VDJdb matching was skewed toward anti-spike CD8 responses and likely underestimated virus-specific expansions, missing private and CD4 specificities.

To prepare the library, 5' RACE was applied. The data were produced on a NextSeq 500. Unique molecular identifiers were attached to individual cDNA molecules in the TCR library protocol so that sequencing error and PCR bias could be corrected. TCR alpha and beta chains were both sequenced, and the abundances of alpha and beta sequences in each sample were closely correlated with each other. On the authors' methods: Decombinator V4 was used to perform V gene, J gene and CDR3 annotation of TCR sequences. TCRs were defined as expanded if a significant change between any two time points was detected under a Poisson model with p below 0.0001. TCR abundances were normalised to the total number of TCRs sequenced per sample and expressed as counts per million. MAIT TCRs were defined by TRAV1-2 paired with TRAJ12, TRAJ20 or TRAJ33, and iNKT TCRs by TRAV10 paired with TRAJ18. VDJdb, accessed 1 November 2021, was searched for CMV, EBV and SARS-CoV-2 annotated TCRs, excluding TCRs annotated for multiple antigens. Clones were called with MiXCR by TCRdb after fastp trimmed the public reads at Q25, and only in-frame beta chains were retained. CDR3 protein duplicates are merged, each entry listing the most common genes and DNA. These V and J calls rely on TCRdb rather than the paper's analysis. For this sample the table gives some 26,000 distinct CDR3 sequences, of which 3.5% to 4.5% were detected only once. The top ten clonotypes cover 5.6% of the sample.

Set within a cohort of healthcare workers in London, UK, this nested case-control study involved weekly PCR testing of nasopharyngeal swabs along with blood sampling. Healthcare workers were recruited during the week of the UK lockdown, between 23 and 31 March 2020, and followed weekly for up to roughly 15 weeks. Taken from the germline V gene, the CDR1 and CDR2 loops are SGHTA and FQGNSA. V drops 6 bases and J drops 3 bases, leaving 6 bases in between. The CDR3, cysteine through phenylalanine, is 13 amino acids long. CDR3 DNA only is kept here, 39 bases in frame from base 1. The table lists this clonotype with many counts. Its antigen has not been determined. The sample holds no much larger clone one base away, and base qualities are not on file.

Source material: whole blood. The sequence is built from TRBV7-2 and TRBJ1-6, with no confident D gene call. This sequence was found in an adult who was a healthcare worker with PCR-confirmed SARS-CoV-2 infection or an uninfected control (not recorded which). In nucleotide form, the sequence is TGTGCCAGCAGGCGGAACTATAATTCACCCCTCCACTTT. Translated, this is CASRRNYNSPLHF.